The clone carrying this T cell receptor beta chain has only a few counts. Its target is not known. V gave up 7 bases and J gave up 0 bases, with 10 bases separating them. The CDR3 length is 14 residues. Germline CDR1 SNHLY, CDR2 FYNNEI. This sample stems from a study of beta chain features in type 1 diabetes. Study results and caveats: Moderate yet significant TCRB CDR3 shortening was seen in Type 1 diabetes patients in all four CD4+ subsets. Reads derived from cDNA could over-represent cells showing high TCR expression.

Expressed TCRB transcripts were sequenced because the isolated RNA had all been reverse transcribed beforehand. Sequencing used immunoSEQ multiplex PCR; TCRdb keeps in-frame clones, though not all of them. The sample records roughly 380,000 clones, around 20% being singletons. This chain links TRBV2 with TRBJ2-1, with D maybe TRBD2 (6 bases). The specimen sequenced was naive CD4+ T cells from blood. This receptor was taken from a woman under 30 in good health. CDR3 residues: CASIGTSSYNEQFF. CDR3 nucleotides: TGTGCCAGCATAGGGACTTCCTCCTACAATGAGCAGTTCTTC.